Sequencing of this T cell receptor (beta chain) was carried out in a study of monozygotic twins with inflammatory bowel disease (dated by TCRdb to the late 2010s). About the full investigation: The full study comprised some 30 monozygotic twin pairs: nine German pairs (four IBD-concordant, five IBD-discordant) and 19 IBD-discordant Danish pairs. The search for disease-associated traits relied mainly on comparing, within discordant pairs, IBD patients with their genetically identical healthy co-twins. Each individual had, on average, about 151 000 unique TCRalpha sequences and 181 000 unique TCRbeta sequences available for analysis.

An approximately 2.5 ml peripheral blood sample was drawn into PAXgene tubes per donor and stored at -80°C. Total RNA was isolated from whole blood with the PAXgene blood miRNA kit on an automated QIAcube, without T cell sorting. Peripheral blood from monozygotic twin pairs concordant or discordant for inflammatory bowel disease was subjected to deep TCRalpha and TCRbeta repertoire profiling with unique molecular barcoding. For every twin pair, smoking habits were documented, and each individual was categorised as a current, former or never smoker. As concerns this clonotype: Its antigen is not yet known.

Preparation of the library involved 5' RACE. The input for every TCR library was around 3,600 ng of total RNA. For each sample, cDNA synthesis was carried out in eight separate reactions using SMARTScribe reverse transcriptase. During cDNA synthesis, template switching introduced unique molecular identifiers that contained a 6-nucleotide sample barcode. Amplification of TCRalpha and TCRbeta cDNA involved two nested PCRs of 16 and 9 cycles, and each PCR was followed by bead purification. Before amplification, the cDNA was treated with uracil DNA-glycosylase and purified using the QIAquick PCR purification kit. The second PCR added Illumina TruSeq-compatible adapters along with sample-specific barcodes. Library quality and concentration were assessed using TapeStation and Qubit, and 4.5 to 6.5 ng of each library was pooled. Pooled libraries were sequenced on an Illumina HiSeq2500 single-index Rapid Run with 2 x 100 bp reads and custom sequencing primers. Per the original workflow: MiGEC version 1.2.6 was used for UMI-based consensus assembly to correct PCR and sequencing errors. V(D)J alignment, clonotype assembly and CDR3 extraction were performed with MiXCR version 2.1.1. To normalise gene usage, clonotype sharing and MAIT/NKT TCR abundance, the analysis used the top 1000, 10 000 and 20 000 clonotypes per sample. After downsampling to 27 000 UMIs, diversity was calculated as the inverse Simpson index using the vegan R package. Paired Mann-Whitney U tests on discordant twin pairs were used, with Benjamini-Hochberg multiple-testing correction. TCRdb reprocessed the reads; each CDR3 protein sequence makes one entry, and DNA is unavailable. The V and J calls follow TCRdb's processing rather than the paper's. This sample's table carries about 300,000 distinct CDR3 sequences. Jointly, the top ten make up 5.5% to 6.5% of the sample.

Here is what the overall study found, with its caveats: Compared with healthy twins, IBD patients shared fewer clonotypes with other individuals, and the difference was most pronounced in patients with signs of disease activity. Repertoire similarity did not differ between concordant and discordant twins, which could be due to limited statistical power. The results gave no support for a single strong signal or clonotype linked to IBD. Background noise and inter-individual variability may have been introduced into the repertoires by the differing immunosuppressive treatments among patients. The analysis was unable to tell different T cell subtypes apart. TCRbeta repertoire diversity, by inverse Simpson index, was decreased in IBD patients compared with their healthy co-twins.

Sample: blood. The receptor comes from a human donor with ulcerative colitis or Crohn's disease, or a healthy co-twin of an affected twin (not recorded which).

CDR3 region: CAGGAYNEQFF. This chain joins TRBV7-9 to TRBJ2-1; the TCRdb call, TRBD1, lacks DNA for checking. CDR1 SEHNR and CDR2 FQNEAQ are derived from the germline V gene (reference sequence). From the cysteine through the phenylalanine, the CDR3 covers 11 amino acids. No DNA sequence was recorded.